This TCR beta chain was recovered during a study of T-cell memory formation after mild COVID-19. General study findings and limits: The CD4+ clones that contracted clustered mainly within CM and EM, and the CD8+ clones concentrated in EMRA. Later expanders leaned CD4+, whereas day 15 to 85 contracting clones were balanced CD4/CD8. Detection of some responders pre-infection suggested pre-existing cross-reactive memory T cells participated.

A note on this clonotype: Its antigen is still unknown.

TCRdb ran MiXCR on the 5' RACE reads and lists one entry per CDR3 protein. This table holds around 130,000 distinct CDR3 sequences, over 15% found once. Trimming pared 5 bases from V and 5 bases from J, leaving 22 bases between. CDR1 is SGHTA and CDR2 is FQGNSA in the germline V gene. This CDR3 region has 16 residues. The sequence was obtained from a man aged 18-30 years who had mild COVID-19 (a few samples of this study predate the infection). Cell type and time point are not known. Material for sequencing was PBMCs or a T cell subset sorted from them (not recorded which). The chain joins TRBV7-2 to TRBJ2-7, with D tentatively TRBD1 or TRBD2 (5 bases each). CDR3 nucleotides: TGTGCCAGCAGCCCACCGGGGACCTCAGATTCCCACGAGCAGTACTTC. Translating gives CASSPPGTSDSHEQYF.